These T cell receptor beta chains were read from a single sample in a study of patients and donors after allogeneic stem cell transplantation. TCRdb re-derived calls from the RT-PCR reads in MiXCR, one entry per CDR3 protein. The profile shows hundreds of thousands of distinct CDR3 sequences, roughly 16% of them singletons. The sample consisted of blood, either unsorted or a sorted T cell fraction (not recorded which). These receptors all stem from a human donor who was either an allogeneic HSCT recipient or a stem cell or donor lymphocyte infusion donor (not recorded which). It is not recorded whose cells these are; they may come from a transplant donor. Each CDR3 is given with its conserved first and last residue. Each record gives: J gene, V gene, clone size, D gene, CDR3 DNA, CDR3 protein. A D gene is named only where the DNA matches it firmly. Not all rows give a size; the values are once, few, many and, for expanded clones, a class.

j_call: TRBJ2-1
v_call: TRBV29-1
clone_size: many
d_call: .
cdr3_nt: TGCAGCCTTGTCCTCGGTAGCTCCTACAATGAGCAGTTCTTC
cdr3_aa: CSLVLGSSYNEQFF

j_call: TRBJ1-5
v_call: TRBV5-5
clone_size: .
d_call: .
cdr3_nt: TGTGCCAGCAGCTTGGCCTTGAGTGGGCAGCCCCAGCATTTT
cdr3_aa: CASSLALSGQPQHF

j_call: TRBJ2-7
v_call: TRBV24-1
clone_size: .
d_call: .
cdr3_nt: TGTGCCACCAGTGATGGCGAGGGCCTTGGACCCTACGAGCAGTACTTC
cdr3_aa: CATSDGEGLGPYEQYF

j_call: TRBJ2-2
v_call: TRBV7-6
clone_size: .
d_call: TRBD2
cdr3_nt: TGTGCCAGCAGCTTAGGACTAGCGGGGGGATCAAACACCGGGGAGCTGTTTTTT
cdr3_aa: CASSLGLAGGSNTGELFF

j_call: TRBJ1-1
v_call: TRBV7-2
clone_size: many
d_call: .
cdr3_nt: TGTGCCAGCAGCTTAGTTGCCGTGAACACTGAAGCTTTCTTT
cdr3_aa: CASSLVAVNTEAFF

j_call: TRBJ2-7
v_call: TRBV5-1
clone_size: .
d_call: .
cdr3_nt: TGCGCCAGCAGCTTAGCGGAAGTCCACGAGCAGTACTTC
cdr3_aa: CASSLAEVHEQYF

j_call: TRBJ2-1
v_call: TRBV6-2/TRBV6-3
clone_size: .
d_call: TRBD2
cdr3_nt: TGTGCCAGCAGTACTTGGGGGGGGGATAGTTCCTACAATGAGCAGTTCTTC
cdr3_aa: CASSTWGGDSSYNEQFF

j_call: TRBJ2-3
v_call: TRBV4-3
clone_size: few
d_call: .
cdr3_nt: TGCGCCAGCAGCCTTTGGGGTCCAGGCGCGGGGTGGGGAGATACGCAGTATTTT
cdr3_aa: CASSLWGPGAGWGDTQYF

j_call: TRBJ2-1
v_call: TRBV20-1
clone_size: few
d_call: .
cdr3_nt: TGCAGTGCTAGAGGTGTCGGGGGGCTCCCCCACCATGAGCAGTTCTTC
cdr3_aa: CSARGVGGLPHHEQFF

j_call: TRBJ2-2
v_call: TRBV20-1
clone_size: .
d_call: TRBD2
cdr3_nt: TGCAGTGCTAGAGACCGGGTAGCGGGAAACACCGGGGAGCTGTTTTTT
cdr3_aa: CSARDRVAGNTGELFF

j_call: TRBJ2-7
v_call: TRBV7-9
clone_size: few
d_call: TRBD2
cdr3_nt: TGTGCCAGCAGCCTTCTAGCGGGGAGCTCCTACGAGCAGTACTTC
cdr3_aa: CASSLLAGSSYEQYF

j_call: TRBJ2-5
v_call: TRBV5-1
clone_size: .
d_call: TRBD2
cdr3_nt: TGCGCCAGCAGAGGTAGCGGGGAGGAAGAGACCCAGTACTTC
cdr3_aa: CASRGSGEEETQYF

j_call: TRBJ2-7
v_call: TRBV7-9
clone_size: .
d_call: .
cdr3_nt: TGTGCCAGCAGCTTAGAAAGGCACCTTGTCTACGAGCAGTACTTC
cdr3_aa: CASSLERHLVYEQYF

j_call: TRBJ1-4
v_call: TRBV11-2
clone_size: few
d_call: TRBD1
cdr3_nt: TGTGCCAGCAGCGCGAACAGGGGACCTAATGAAAAACTGTTTTTT
cdr3_aa: CASSANRGPNEKLFF

j_call: TRBJ2-7
v_call: TRBV5-1
clone_size: many
d_call: .
cdr3_nt: TGCGCCAGCAGCTTCGGTGGGGGCCAGTACGAGCAGTACTTC
cdr3_aa: CASSFGGGQYEQYF

j_call: TRBJ2-1
v_call: TRBV27
clone_size: .
d_call: TRBD2
cdr3_nt: TGTGCCAGCTCTTTGAGCGGGAGGAGAGTTGAGCAGTTCTTC
cdr3_aa: CASSLSGRRVEQFF

j_call: TRBJ1-1
v_call: TRBV7-2
clone_size: .
d_call: .
cdr3_nt: TGTGCCAGCAGCGTACGGTACAGGGAGGCTGAAGCTTTCTTT
cdr3_aa: CASSVRYREAEAFF